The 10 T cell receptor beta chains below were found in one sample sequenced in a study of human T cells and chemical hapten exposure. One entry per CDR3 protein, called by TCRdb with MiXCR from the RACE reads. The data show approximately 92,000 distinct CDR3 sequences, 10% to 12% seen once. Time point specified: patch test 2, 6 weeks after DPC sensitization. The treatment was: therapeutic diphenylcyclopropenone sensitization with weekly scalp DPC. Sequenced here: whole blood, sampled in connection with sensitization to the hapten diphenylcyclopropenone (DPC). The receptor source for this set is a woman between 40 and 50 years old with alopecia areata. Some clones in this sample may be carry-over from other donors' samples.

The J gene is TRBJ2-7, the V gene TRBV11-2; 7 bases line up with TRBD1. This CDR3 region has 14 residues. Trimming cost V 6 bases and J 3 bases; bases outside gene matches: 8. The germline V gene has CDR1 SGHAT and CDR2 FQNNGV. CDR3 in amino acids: CASRPLDRVYEQYF. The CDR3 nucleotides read TGTGCCAGCAGACCCCTCGACAGGGTCTACGAGCAGTACTTC.

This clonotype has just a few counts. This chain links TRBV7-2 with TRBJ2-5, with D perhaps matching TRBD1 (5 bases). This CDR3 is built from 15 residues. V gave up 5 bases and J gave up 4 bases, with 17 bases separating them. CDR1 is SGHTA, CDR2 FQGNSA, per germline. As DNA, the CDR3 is TGTGCCAGCAGCCCCAGCCCGGACAAAGGAGAGACCCAGTACTTC. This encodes CASSPSPDKGETQYF.

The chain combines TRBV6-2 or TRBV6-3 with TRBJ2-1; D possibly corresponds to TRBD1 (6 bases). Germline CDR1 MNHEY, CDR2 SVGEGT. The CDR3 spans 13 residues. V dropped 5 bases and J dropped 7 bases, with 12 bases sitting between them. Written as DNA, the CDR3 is TGTGCCAGCAGTCCTACAGGGTTAAATGAGCAGTTCTTC. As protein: CASSPTGLNEQFF.

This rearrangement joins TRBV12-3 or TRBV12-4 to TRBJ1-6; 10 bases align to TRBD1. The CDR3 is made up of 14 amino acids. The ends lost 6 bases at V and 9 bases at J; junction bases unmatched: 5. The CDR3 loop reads CASSSGTGVSPLHF. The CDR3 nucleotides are TGTGCCAGCAGCTCCGGGACAGGGGTTTCACCCCTCCACTTT.

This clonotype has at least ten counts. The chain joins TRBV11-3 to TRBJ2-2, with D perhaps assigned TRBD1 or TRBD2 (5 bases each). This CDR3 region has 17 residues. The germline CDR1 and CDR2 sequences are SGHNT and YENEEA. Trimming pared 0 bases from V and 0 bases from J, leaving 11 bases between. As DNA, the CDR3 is TGTGCCAGCAGCTTAGAAACCGGGACGGCGAACACCGGGGAGCTGTTTTTT. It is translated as CASSLETGTANTGELFF.

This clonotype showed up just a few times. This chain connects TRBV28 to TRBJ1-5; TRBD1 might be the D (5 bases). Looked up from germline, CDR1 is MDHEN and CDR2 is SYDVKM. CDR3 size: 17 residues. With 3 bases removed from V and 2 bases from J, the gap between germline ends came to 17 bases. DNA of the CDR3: TGTGCCAGCAGTTTCTGGGAGGGCAGGGAGGGCAATCAGCCCCAGCATTTT. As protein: CASSFWEGREGNQPQHF.

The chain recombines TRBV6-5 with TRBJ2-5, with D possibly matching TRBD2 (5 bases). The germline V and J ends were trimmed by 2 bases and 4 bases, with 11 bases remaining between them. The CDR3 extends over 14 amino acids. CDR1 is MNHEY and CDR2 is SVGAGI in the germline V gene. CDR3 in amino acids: CASSYALARETQYF. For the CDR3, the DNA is TGTGCCAGCAGTTACGCCCTAGCTAGAGAGACCCAGTACTTC.

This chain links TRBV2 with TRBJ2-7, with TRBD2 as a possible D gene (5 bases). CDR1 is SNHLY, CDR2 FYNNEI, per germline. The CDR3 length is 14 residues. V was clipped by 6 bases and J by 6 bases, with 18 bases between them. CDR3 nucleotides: TGTGCCAGCAGCATACTCGGGGATCTGAGCGAGCAGTACTTC. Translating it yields CASSILGDLSEQYF.

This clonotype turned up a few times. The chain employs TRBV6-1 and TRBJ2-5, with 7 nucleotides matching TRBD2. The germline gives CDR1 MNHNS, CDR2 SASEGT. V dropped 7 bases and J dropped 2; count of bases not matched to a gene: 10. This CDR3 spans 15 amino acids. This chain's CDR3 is CASTVERGRQETQYF. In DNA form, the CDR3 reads TGTGCCAGCACCGTGGAGCGGGGAAGACAAGAGACCCAGTACTTC.

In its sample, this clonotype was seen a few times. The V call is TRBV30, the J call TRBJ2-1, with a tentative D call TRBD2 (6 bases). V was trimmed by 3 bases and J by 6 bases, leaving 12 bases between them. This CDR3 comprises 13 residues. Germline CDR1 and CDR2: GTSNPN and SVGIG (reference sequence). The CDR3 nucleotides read TGTGCCTGGAGCACCCGCGGGGTCAATGAGCAGTTCTTC. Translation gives CAWSTRGVNEQFF.